The sequence of this T cell receptor beta chain was determined in a study of blood T cell repertoires in COVID-19. Whole-study context: COVID-19 samples from acute and convalescent phases originated in the United States, Italy and Spain. PBMCs, B-cell-depleted T cells, or T cells provided the cDNA or gDNA that made up the material.

Germline CDR1 reads SNHLY; CDR2 reads FYNNEI. This CDR3 has 15 residues. V shed 6 bases, J shed 8 bases, and the junction held 12 bases outside the gene matches. Original processing methods: By means of reference gene primer amplification, nucleated cell counts were estimated. Assay used: immunoSEQ multiplex PCR; TCRdb lists only in-frame clones, some missing. The V and J calls and the clone size are those of that table, but D and trimming were determined from the DNA. The data hold approximately 86,000 clones, with 80% observed a single time. J is TRBJ2-1 and V is TRBV2; TRBD2 matches 8 bases. The receptor comes from a woman aged 70-85 years with acute or convalescent COVID-19. Sequenced material: peripheral blood. CDR3 sequence (DNA): TGTGCCAGCAGGACCGGGACTAGGGTTTACGATGAGCAGTTCTTC. This sequence encodes CASRTGTRVYDEQFF.